These T cell receptor beta chains were read from a single sample in a study of T cells in Graves' hyperthyroidism and ophthalmopathy. Using its own MiXCR run on the multiplex PCR reads, TCRdb lists one record per CDR3 protein. The sample has 550,000 to 600,000 distinct CDR3 sequences, around 17% seen once. The specimen was blood. The receptors stem from a woman between 18 and 30 years old with Graves' hyperthyroidism. The CDR3 runs from the conserved cysteine through the conserved F or W. The D gene is left open where the match is weak. Rows give clone size only sometimes, using once, few, many, or a class for an expanded clone.

J gene: TRBJ2-3
clone size: few
D gene: TRBD2
V gene: TRBV6-1
CDR3 DNA: TGTGCCAGCAGTCCTGGGGGTTTAGCGGGGGCAGATACGCAGTATTTT
CDR3 protein: CASSPGGLAGADTQYF

J gene: TRBJ1-4
clone size: -
D gene: -
V gene: TRBV12-5
CDR3 DNA: TGTGCTAGTGGTTTGGTATTAGGGAGGGGAGGTGGCCCTAATGAAAAACTGTTTTTT
CDR3 protein: CASGLVLGRGGGPNEKLFF

J gene: TRBJ1-1
clone size: -
D gene: -
V gene: TRBV15
CDR3 DNA: TGTGCCACCAGCAGAGATCTTTTGGTCCTTTCGTCGGGCACTGAAGCTTTCTTT
CDR3 protein: CATSRDLLVLSSGTEAFF

J gene: TRBJ2-3
clone size: many
D gene: -
V gene: TRBV2
CDR3 DNA: TGTGCCAGCTTCCTCACCAGGGGTACGCAGTATTTT
CDR3 protein: CASFLTRGTQYF

J gene: TRBJ1-3
clone size: many
D gene: -
V gene: TRBV12-3/TRBV12-4
CDR3 DNA: TGTGCCAGCACTGGACCTGGAAACACCATATATTTT
CDR3 protein: CASTGPGNTIYF

J gene: TRBJ2-3
clone size: few
D gene: -
V gene: TRBV30
CDR3 DNA: TGTGCCTGGAGGGGGCAAACCGGATACACAGATACGCAGTATTTT
CDR3 protein: CAWRGQTGYTDTQYF

J gene: TRBJ2-1
clone size: few
D gene: -
V gene: TRBV6-5
CDR3 DNA: TGTGCCAGCAGTTACTCGACACCCGGGTCATCGGGTGAGCAGTTCTTC
CDR3 protein: CASSYSTPGSSGEQFF

J gene: TRBJ2-7
clone size: many
D gene: -
V gene: TRBV27
CDR3 DNA: TGTGCCAGCAGGGACGGAGCCTACGAGCAGTACTTC
CDR3 protein: CASRDGAYEQYF

J gene: TRBJ1-1
clone size: -
D gene: TRBD1
V gene: TRBV7-8
CDR3 DNA: TGTGCCAGCAGCACCAACAGGGGGCCGAACACTGAAGCTTTCTTT
CDR3 protein: CASSTNRGPNTEAFF

J gene: TRBJ2-1
clone size: -
D gene: TRBD1
V gene: TRBV7-2
CDR3 DNA: TGTGCCAGCAGACCGCAGGGGGCGGCTGAGCAGTTCTTC
CDR3 protein: CASRPQGAAEQFF

J gene: TRBJ1-5
clone size: -
D gene: -
V gene: TRBV20-1
CDR3 DNA: TGCAGTGCTAGGGCACCCGGCCAGCCCCAGCATTTT
CDR3 protein: CSARAPGQPQHF

J gene: TRBJ2-3
clone size: many
D gene: TRBD2
V gene: TRBV12-3/TRBV12-4
CDR3 DNA: TGTGCCAGCAGTTCTCGGAAGACTAGCGGGATTTCAATCACAGATACGCAGTATTTT
CDR3 protein: CASSSRKTSGISITDTQYF

J gene: TRBJ2-7
clone size: -
D gene: -
V gene: TRBV28
CDR3 DNA: TGTGCCAGCAGTTTCCCCAGGGCCTACGAGCAGTACTTC
CDR3 protein: CASSFPRAYEQYF

J gene: TRBJ2-3
clone size: -
D gene: TRBD2
V gene: TRBV19
CDR3 DNA: TGTGCCAGTACCCCGTCGTTAGCGGGGAGCACAGATACGCAGTATTTT
CDR3 protein: CASTPSLAGSTDTQYF

J gene: TRBJ1-2
clone size: many
D gene: -
V gene: TRBV28
CDR3 DNA: TGTGCCAGCAGCTCAGGGACAAAGCAGGGCTACACCTTC
CDR3 protein: CASSSGTKQGYTF

J gene: TRBJ1-3
clone size: many
D gene: TRBD1
V gene: TRBV19
CDR3 DNA: TGTGCCAGTAGTCTCGCGGACAGGCCAGGAAACACCATATATTTT
CDR3 protein: CASSLADRPGNTIYF

J gene: TRBJ2-7
clone size: many
D gene: -
V gene: TRBV7-2
CDR3 DNA: TGTGCCAGCAGCTCCTCCGGGACGAGTACCTACGAGCAGTACTTC
CDR3 protein: CASSSSGTSTYEQYF

J gene: TRBJ2-7
clone size: -
D gene: -
V gene: TRBV20-1
CDR3 DNA: TGCAGTGCTAGGAACGGACAGAATACCTACGAGCAGTACTTC
CDR3 protein: CSARNGQNTYEQYF

J gene: TRBJ2-7
clone size: many
D gene: -
V gene: TRBV18
CDR3 DNA: TGTGCCAGCTCACAGGGGGCCTACGAGCAGTACTTC
CDR3 protein: CASSQGAYEQYF

J gene: TRBJ1-1
clone size: -
D gene: TRBD1
V gene: TRBV19
CDR3 DNA: TGTGCCAGTAGTATCGGACCGATCGGGACAGTAAGGCCGGGTGGCACTGAAGCTTTCTTT
CDR3 protein: CASSIGPIGTVRPGGTEAFF

J gene: TRBJ1-1
clone size: many
D gene: -
V gene: TRBV29-1
CDR3 DNA: TGCAGCGTTGAAGTACAGAACTATGAAGCTTTCTTT
CDR3 protein: CSVEVQNYEAFF

J gene: TRBJ2-1
clone size: -
D gene: -
V gene: TRBV24-1
CDR3 DNA: TGTGCCACCAGTGAGCTCGGACTAGGGGGTGAGCAGTTCTTC
CDR3 protein: CATSELGLGGEQFF

J gene: TRBJ1-4
clone size: many
D gene: -
V gene: TRBV11-2
CDR3 DNA: TGTGCCAGCAGCTCCTATCCGGGGGAAAAACTGTTTTTT
CDR3 protein: CASSSYPGEKLFF

J gene: TRBJ2-7
clone size: few
D gene: TRBD2
V gene: TRBV7-9
CDR3 DNA: TGTGCCAGCAGCCCAAGCGGGGACCCGGACCCCTCAGGGCAGTACTTC
CDR3 protein: CASSPSGDPDPSGQYF

J gene: TRBJ2-7
clone size: -
D gene: -
V gene: TRBV11-1
CDR3 DNA: TGTGCCAGCAGCTCGAGGAGCTCCTACGAGCAGTACTTC
CDR3 protein: CASSSRSSYEQYF

J gene: TRBJ1-2
clone size: many
D gene: -
V gene: TRBV12-3/TRBV12-4
CDR3 DNA: TGTGCCAGCAGTTTCGAGGATCCTAACTATGGCTACACCTTC
CDR3 protein: CASSFEDPNYGYTF

J gene: TRBJ1-1
clone size: few
D gene: -
V gene: TRBV11-2
CDR3 DNA: TGTGCCAGCAGCACCACCCTCACCAGGAAGAACACTGAAGCTTTCTTT
CDR3 protein: CASSTTLTRKNTEAFF

J gene: TRBJ1-1
clone size: -
D gene: TRBD1
V gene: TRBV6-5
CDR3 DNA: TGTGCCTGCGGTTACCCCTCAGGGGGTTTAAGGACTGAAGCTTTCTTT
CDR3 protein: CACGYPSGGLRTEAFF

J gene: TRBJ1-5
clone size: few
D gene: -
V gene: TRBV7-2
CDR3 DNA: TGTGCCAGCAGCTTAGGGGGATTTGATCAGCCCCAGCATTTT
CDR3 protein: CASSLGGFDQPQHF

J gene: TRBJ1-6
clone size: -
D gene: TRBD1
V gene: TRBV6-2/TRBV6-3
CDR3 DNA: TGTGCCAGCATTGACAGGGGGCGGTTTAATTCACCCCTCCACTTT
CDR3 protein: CASIDRGRFNSPLHF

J gene: TRBJ1-2
clone size: -
D gene: TRBD1
V gene: TRBV30
CDR3 DNA: TGTGTCTGGTGGGCCGGACAGGGCGGGAGATATTGGTATGGCTACACCTTC
CDR3 protein: CVWWAGQGGRYWYGYTF

J gene: TRBJ2-1
clone size: few
D gene: TRBD2
V gene: TRBV5-1
CDR3 DNA: TGCGCCAGCAGCTTTGCTAGCGGGAGAGGCTCCTATGAGCAGTTCTTC
CDR3 protein: CASSFASGRGSYEQFF

J gene: TRBJ1-2
clone size: -
D gene: -
V gene: TRBV7-2
CDR3 DNA: TGTGCCAGCAGCTCGGGACTCGGTAGCTACACCTTC
CDR3 protein: CASSSGLGSYTF

J gene: TRBJ2-5
clone size: -
D gene: TRBD2
V gene: TRBV7-2
CDR3 DNA: TGTGCCAGCAGCTCATCGACTAGCGGGGGAGAGACCCAGTACTTC
CDR3 protein: CASSSSTSGGETQYF

J gene: TRBJ2-5
clone size: many
D gene: -
V gene: TRBV7-2
CDR3 DNA: TGTGCCAGCAGCCGCGCGGGGCCGGGGGCCCACCAAGAGACCCAGTACTTC
CDR3 protein: CASSRAGPGAHQETQYF

J gene: TRBJ2-7
clone size: few
D gene: -
V gene: TRBV20-1
CDR3 DNA: TGCAGTGCCTCTCGGCAGGGGATCACCTACGAGCAGTACTTC
CDR3 protein: CSASRQGITYEQYF

J gene: TRBJ1-2
clone size: many
D gene: -
V gene: TRBV11-2
CDR3 DNA: TGTGCCAGCAGCCTCGAGGGACGAGGCTACACCTTC
CDR3 protein: CASSLEGRGYTF

J gene: TRBJ2-4
clone size: few
D gene: -
V gene: TRBV18
CDR3 DNA: TGTGCCAGCTCCCAGGACCCCTGGGACATTCAGTACTTC
CDR3 protein: CASSQDPWDIQYF

J gene: TRBJ2-7
clone size: -
D gene: -
V gene: TRBV5-1
CDR3 DNA: TGCGCCAGCAGCTTGGCCCTCAACTCCTACGAGCAGTACTTC
CDR3 protein: CASSLALNSYEQYF

J gene: TRBJ1-5
clone size: many
D gene: -
V gene: TRBV5-8
CDR3 DNA: TGTGCCAGCAGCTTGGAGGGCGGAGTAATGCCCCAGCATTTT
CDR3 protein: CASSLEGGVMPQHF

J gene: TRBJ1-1
clone size: -
D gene: TRBD1
V gene: TRBV5-6
CDR3 DNA: TGTGCCAGCAGTTCAGGGACAGGGGGTTTACACACTGAAGCTTTCTTT
CDR3 protein: CASSSGTGGLHTEAFF

J gene: TRBJ2-7
clone size: many
D gene: -
V gene: TRBV28
CDR3 DNA: TGTGCCAGCAGTTTAGGCCGCCGCGGCCTCGAGCAGTACTTC
CDR3 protein: CASSLGRRGLEQYF

J gene: TRBJ2-2
clone size: -
D gene: TRBD1
V gene: TRBV20-1
CDR3 DNA: TGCAGTGCTAGACGGACAGGGGGCGCGGACACCGGGGAGCTGTTTTTT
CDR3 protein: CSARRTGGADTGELFF

J gene: TRBJ2-5
clone size: -
D gene: TRBD1
V gene: TRBV6-2/TRBV6-3
CDR3 DNA: TGTGCCAGTAAGACACCTAAGGGACAGATTAAAGAGACCCAGTACTTC
CDR3 protein: CASKTPKGQIKETQYF

J gene: TRBJ1-1
clone size: -
D gene: -
V gene: TRBV7-9
CDR3 DNA: TGTGCCAGCAGCCTAGAGGCCACAGGTGAAGCTTTCTTT
CDR3 protein: CASSLEATGEAFF

J gene: TRBJ2-2
clone size: many
D gene: TRBD1
V gene: TRBV6-2/TRBV6-3
CDR3 DNA: TGTGCCAGCAGTCCGGGACAGGGGACCACCGGGGAGCTGTTTTTT
CDR3 protein: CASSPGQGTTGELFF

J gene: TRBJ2-7
clone size: many
D gene: TRBD2
V gene: TRBV6-2/TRBV6-3
CDR3 DNA: TGTGCCAGCAGCAGTAGCGGGGGGACCTACGAGCAGTACTTC
CDR3 protein: CASSSSGGTYEQYF

J gene: TRBJ1-1
clone size: few
D gene: -
V gene: TRBV18
CDR3 DNA: TGTGCCAGCTCACCACAGGGCAACCCGAATACTGAAGCTTTCTTT
CDR3 protein: CASSPQGNPNTEAFF

J gene: TRBJ2-7
clone size: many
D gene: TRBD2
V gene: TRBV2
CDR3 DNA: TGTGCCAGCAGTAGGACTAGCGGCTCCTACGAGCAGTACTTC
CDR3 protein: CASSRTSGSYEQYF

J gene: TRBJ2-3
clone size: few
D gene: TRBD1
V gene: TRBV5-6
CDR3 DNA: TGTGCCAGCAGCCCGACCACGGGACAGGGGCCCACAGATACGCAGTATTTT
CDR3 protein: CASSPTTGQGPTDTQYF

J gene: TRBJ2-7
clone size: many
D gene: -
V gene: TRBV20-1
CDR3 DNA: TGCAGTGCTAGAGTCGAGGACTACGAGCAGTACTTC
CDR3 protein: CSARVEDYEQYF

J gene: TRBJ1-1
clone size: many
D gene: -
V gene: TRBV6-2/TRBV6-3
CDR3 DNA: TGTGCCAGCAGTTCGGGGAGGGTTCGGCGAACTGAAGCTTTCTTT
CDR3 protein: CASSSGRVRRTEAFF

J gene: TRBJ1-1
clone size: -
D gene: -
V gene: TRBV6-2/TRBV6-3
CDR3 DNA: TGTGCCAGCAGAGCCCCTGGCGAAGCTTTCTTT
CDR3 protein: CASRAPGEAFF

J gene: TRBJ2-1
clone size: many
D gene: -
V gene: TRBV10-3
CDR3 DNA: TGTGCCATCAGTGAATGGGATAGCTCCTACAATGAGCAGTTCTTC
CDR3 protein: CAISEWDSSYNEQFF

J gene: TRBJ2-7
clone size: many
D gene: TRBD2
V gene: TRBV7-9
CDR3 DNA: TGTGCCAGCAGCCCCGGGACTAGCGGGAGGCACGAGCAGTACTTC
CDR3 protein: CASSPGTSGRHEQYF

J gene: TRBJ2-1
clone size: few
D gene: -
V gene: TRBV6-1
CDR3 DNA: TGTGCCAGCAAGAGCGCTGGGCTAGGGGTCGACAATGAGCAGTTCTTC
CDR3 protein: CASKSAGLGVDNEQFF

J gene: TRBJ2-7
clone size: few
D gene: TRBD2
V gene: TRBV7-2
CDR3 DNA: TGTGCCAGCAGCGTCTCGGCGGGAGCCTCCTACGAGCAGTACTTC
CDR3 protein: CASSVSAGASYEQYF